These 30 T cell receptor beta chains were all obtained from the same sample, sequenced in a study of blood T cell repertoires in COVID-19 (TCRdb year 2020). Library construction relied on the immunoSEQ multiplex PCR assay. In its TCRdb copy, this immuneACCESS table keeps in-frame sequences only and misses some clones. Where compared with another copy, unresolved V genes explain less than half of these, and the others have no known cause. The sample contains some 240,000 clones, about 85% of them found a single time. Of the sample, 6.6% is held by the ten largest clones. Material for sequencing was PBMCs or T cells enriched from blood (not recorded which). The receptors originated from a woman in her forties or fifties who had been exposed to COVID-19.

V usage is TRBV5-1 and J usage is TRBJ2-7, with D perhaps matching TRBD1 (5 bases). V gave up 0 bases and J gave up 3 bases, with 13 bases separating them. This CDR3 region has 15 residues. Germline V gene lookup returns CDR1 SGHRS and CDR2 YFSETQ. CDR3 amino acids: CASSLEAGMGYEQYF. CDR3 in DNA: TGCGCCAGCAGCTTGGAGGCAGGGATGGGCTACGAGCAGTACTTC.

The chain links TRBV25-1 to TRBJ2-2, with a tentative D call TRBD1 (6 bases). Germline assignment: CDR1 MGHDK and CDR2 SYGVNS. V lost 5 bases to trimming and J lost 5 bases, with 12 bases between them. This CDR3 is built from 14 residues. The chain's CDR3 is CASSPYRETGELFF. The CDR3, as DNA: TGTGCCAGCAGTCCCTACAGGGAAACCGGGGAGCTGTTTTTT. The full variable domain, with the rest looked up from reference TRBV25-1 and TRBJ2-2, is EADIYQTPRYLVIGTGKKITLECSQTMGHDKMYWYQQDPGMELHLIHYSYGVNSTEKGDLSSESTVSRIRTEHFPLTLESARPSHTSQYLCASSPYRETGELFFGEGSRLTVL.

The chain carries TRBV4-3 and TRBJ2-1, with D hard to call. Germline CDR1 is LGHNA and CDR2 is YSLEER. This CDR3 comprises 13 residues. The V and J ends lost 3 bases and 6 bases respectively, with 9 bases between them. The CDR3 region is CASSQGAGNEQFF. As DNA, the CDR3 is TGCGCCAGCAGCCAGGGCGCTGGCAATGAGCAGTTCTTC.

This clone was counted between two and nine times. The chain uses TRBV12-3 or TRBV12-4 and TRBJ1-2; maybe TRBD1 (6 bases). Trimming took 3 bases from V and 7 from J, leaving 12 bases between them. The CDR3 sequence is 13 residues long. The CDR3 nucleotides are TGTGCCAGCAGTTTCAGGGGCGTCAGTGGCTACACCTTC. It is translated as CASSFRGVSGYTF.

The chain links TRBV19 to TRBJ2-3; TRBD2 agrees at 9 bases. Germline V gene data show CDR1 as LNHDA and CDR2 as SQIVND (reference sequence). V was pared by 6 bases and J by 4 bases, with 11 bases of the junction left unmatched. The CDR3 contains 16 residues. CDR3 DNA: TGTGCCAGTAGCCAGTCGCGGGGGGGCAGGGCAGATACGCAGTATTTT. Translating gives CASSQSRGGRADTQYF. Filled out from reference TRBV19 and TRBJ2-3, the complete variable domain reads DGGITQSPKYLFRKEGQNVTLSCEQNLNHDAMYWYRQDPGQGLRLIYYSQIVNDFQKGDIAEGYSVSREKKESFPLTVTSAQKNPTAFYLCASSQSRGGRADTQYFGPGTRLTVL.

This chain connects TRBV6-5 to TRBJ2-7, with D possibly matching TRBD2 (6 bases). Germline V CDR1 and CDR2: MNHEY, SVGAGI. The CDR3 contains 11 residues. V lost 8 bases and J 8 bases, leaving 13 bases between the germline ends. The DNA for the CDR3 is TGTGCCAGCGGGGAGGCAGGCAAGCAGTACTTC. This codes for CASGEAGKQYF.

CDR3 DNA sequence: TGTGCCAGTAGTATAAGAGGGAACTACGAGCAGTACTTC. Translated, it gives CASSIRGNYEQYF. The rearrangement uses TRBV19 and TRBJ2-7, with D maybe TRBD2 (5 bases). CDR1 LNHDA and CDR2 SQIVND come from the germline V gene (reference sequence). The CDR3 has 13 residues. V was shortened by 2 bases and J by 3 bases, with 8 bases between the two germline ends. The entire variable domain, with the rest obtained from reference TRBV19 and TRBJ2-7, is as follows: DGGITQSPKYLFRKEGQNVTLSCEQNLNHDAMYWYRQDPGQGLRLIYYSQIVNDFQKGDIAEGYSVSREKKESFPLTVTSAQKNPTAFYLCASSIRGNYEQYFGPGTRLTVT.

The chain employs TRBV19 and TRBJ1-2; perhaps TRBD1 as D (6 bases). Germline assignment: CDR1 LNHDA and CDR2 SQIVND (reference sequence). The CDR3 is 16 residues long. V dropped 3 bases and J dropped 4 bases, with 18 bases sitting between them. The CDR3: CASSMGAEAVSYGYTF. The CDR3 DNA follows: TGTGCCAGTAGTATGGGGGCAGAAGCGGTATCCTATGGCTACACCTTC.

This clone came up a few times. The CDR3 loop is CASIRLAGGTDTQYF. CDR3 in DNA: TGTGCCAGCATACGACTAGCGGGGGGGACAGATACGCAGTATTTT. V and J are TRBV7-2 and TRBJ2-3, with 14 nucleotides matching TRBD2. The junction had 3 bases not matched to a gene; V was cut back by 7 bases and J by 3 bases. This CDR3 is 15 amino acids long. Germline V gives CDR1 SGHTA, CDR2 FQGNSA.

CDR3 bases: TGTGCCAGCAGCGATGGGGGGAGCTCCTATAATTCACCCCTCCACTTT. It encodes CASSDGGSSYNSPLHF. The rearrangement links TRBV5-6 to TRBJ1-6; D is perhaps TRBD1 (5 bases). The CDR3 has 16 amino acids. From germline, CDR1 is SGHDT and CDR2 YYEEEE. Trimming cost V 4 bases and J 0 bases, with 11 bases left between them.

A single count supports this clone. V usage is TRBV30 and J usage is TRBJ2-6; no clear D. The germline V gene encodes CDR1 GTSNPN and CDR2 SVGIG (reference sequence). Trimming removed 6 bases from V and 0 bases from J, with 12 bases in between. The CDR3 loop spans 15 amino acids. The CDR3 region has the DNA TGTGCCTGTCACAGCCGATCCTCTGGGGCCAACGTCCTGACTTTC. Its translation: CACHSRSSGANVLTF. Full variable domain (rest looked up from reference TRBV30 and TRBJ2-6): SQTIHQWPATLVQPVGSPLSLECTVEGTSNPNLYWYRQAAGRGLQLLFYSVGIGQISSEVPQNLSASRPQDRQFILSSKKLLLSDSGFYLCACHSRSSGANVLTFGAGSRLTVL.

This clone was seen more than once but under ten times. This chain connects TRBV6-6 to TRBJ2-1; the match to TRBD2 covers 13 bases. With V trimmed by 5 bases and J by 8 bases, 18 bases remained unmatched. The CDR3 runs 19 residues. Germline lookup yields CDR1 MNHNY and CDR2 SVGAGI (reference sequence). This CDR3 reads CASSPRLAGGLRSGDEQFF. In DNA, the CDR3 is TGTGCCAGCAGTCCCCGACTAGCGGGGGGCCTCCGATCGGGGGATGAGCAGTTCTTC.

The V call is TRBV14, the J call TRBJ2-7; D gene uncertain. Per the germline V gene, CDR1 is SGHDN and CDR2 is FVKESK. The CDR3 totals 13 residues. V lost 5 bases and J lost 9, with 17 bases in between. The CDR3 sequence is CASSNRGRSGQYF. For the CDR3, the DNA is TGTGCCAGCAGCAACCGAGGAAGGAGTGGGCAGTACTTC.

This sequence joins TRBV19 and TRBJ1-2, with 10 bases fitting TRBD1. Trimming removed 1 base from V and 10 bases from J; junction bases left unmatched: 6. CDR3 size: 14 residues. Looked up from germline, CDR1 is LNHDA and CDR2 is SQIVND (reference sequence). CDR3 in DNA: TGTGCCAGTAGTATAGCCCACGGGACAGGGGCCTACACCTTC. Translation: CASSIAHGTGAYTF. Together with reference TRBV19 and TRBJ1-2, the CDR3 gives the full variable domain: DGGITQSPKYLFRKEGQNVTLSCEQNLNHDAMYWYRQDPGQGLRLIYYSQIVNDFQKGDIAEGYSVSREKKESFPLTVTSAQKNPTAFYLCASSIAHGTGAYTFGSGTRLTVV.

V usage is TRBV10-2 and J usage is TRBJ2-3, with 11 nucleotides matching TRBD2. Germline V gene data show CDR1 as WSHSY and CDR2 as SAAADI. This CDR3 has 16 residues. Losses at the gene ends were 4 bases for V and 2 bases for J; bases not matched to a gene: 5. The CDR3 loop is CASSGRLAGNTDTQYF. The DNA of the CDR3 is TGCGCCAGCAGTGGAAGACTAGCGGGGAACACAGATACGCAGTATTTT.

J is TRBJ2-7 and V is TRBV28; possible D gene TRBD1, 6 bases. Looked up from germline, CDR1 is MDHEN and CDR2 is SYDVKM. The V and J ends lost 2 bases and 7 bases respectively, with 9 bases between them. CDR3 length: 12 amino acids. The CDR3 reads CASSLERGEQYF. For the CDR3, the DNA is TGTGCCAGCAGTTTAGAAAGGGGGGAGCAGTACTTC.

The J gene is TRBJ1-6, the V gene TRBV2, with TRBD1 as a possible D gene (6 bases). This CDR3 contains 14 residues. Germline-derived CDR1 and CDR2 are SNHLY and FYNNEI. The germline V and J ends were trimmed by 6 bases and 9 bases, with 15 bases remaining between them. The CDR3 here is CASSPSGVGSPLHF. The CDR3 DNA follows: TGTGCCAGCAGCCCCTCAGGGGTCGGTTCACCCCTCCACTTT.

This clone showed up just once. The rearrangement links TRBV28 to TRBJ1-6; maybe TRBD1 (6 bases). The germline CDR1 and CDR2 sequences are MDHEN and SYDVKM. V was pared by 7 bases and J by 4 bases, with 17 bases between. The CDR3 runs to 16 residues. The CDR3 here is CASTYTGTFYNSPLHF. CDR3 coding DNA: TGTGCCAGCACTTACACTGGGACATTTTATAATTCACCCCTCCACTTT.

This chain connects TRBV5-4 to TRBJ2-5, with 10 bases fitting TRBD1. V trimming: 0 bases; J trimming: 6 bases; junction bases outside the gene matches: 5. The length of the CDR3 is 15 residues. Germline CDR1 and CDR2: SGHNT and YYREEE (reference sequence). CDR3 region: CASSLGDRGRQTQYF. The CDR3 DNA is TGTGCCAGCAGCTTGGGGGACAGGGGTCGACAGACCCAGTACTTC. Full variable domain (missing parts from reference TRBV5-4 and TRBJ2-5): ETGVTQSPTHLIKTRGQQVTLRCSSQSGHNTVSWYQQALGQGPQFIFQYYREEENGRGNFPPRFSGLQFPNYSSELNVNALELDDSALYLCASSLGDRGRQTQYFGPGTRLLVL.

The DNA for the CDR3 is TGCGCCAGCAGCTTGGACGGGGGTGCAGATACGCAGTATTTT. This gives the protein CASSLDGGADTQYF. This chain joins TRBV5-1 and TRBJ2-3; possible D gene TRBD2, 6 bases. Trimming shortened V by 0 bases and J by 4 bases, and 9 bases separated the two germline ends. CDR3 length equals 14 residues. The germline V gene has CDR1 SGHRS and CDR2 YFSETQ.

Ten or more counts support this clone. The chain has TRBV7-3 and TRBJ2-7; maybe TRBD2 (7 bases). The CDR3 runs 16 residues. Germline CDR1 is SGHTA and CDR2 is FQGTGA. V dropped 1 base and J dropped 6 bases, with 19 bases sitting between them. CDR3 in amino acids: CASSLRAGAGLGEQYF. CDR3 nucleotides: TGTGCCAGCAGCTTAAGGGCGGGGGCAGGTTTGGGCGAGCAGTACTTC.

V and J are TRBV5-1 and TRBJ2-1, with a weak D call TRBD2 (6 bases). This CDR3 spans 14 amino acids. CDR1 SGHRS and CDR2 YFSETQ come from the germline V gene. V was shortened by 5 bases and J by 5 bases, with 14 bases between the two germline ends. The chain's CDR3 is CASSGSGSHNEQFF. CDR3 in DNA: TGCGCCAGCAGTGGGTCCGGGAGCCACAATGAGCAGTTCTTC.

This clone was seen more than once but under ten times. The CDR3 bases are TGTGCCAGCAGCCCACAGGCGAACACTGAAGCTTTCTTT. It translates to CASSPQANTEAFF. The rearrangement links TRBV7-9 to TRBJ1-1, with a weak D call TRBD1 (5 bases). Looked up from germline, CDR1 is SEHNR and CDR2 is FQNEAQ (reference sequence). The CDR3 extends over 13 amino acids. Between the trimmed V and J ends, which lost 5 bases and 1 base, there was a span of 8 bases.

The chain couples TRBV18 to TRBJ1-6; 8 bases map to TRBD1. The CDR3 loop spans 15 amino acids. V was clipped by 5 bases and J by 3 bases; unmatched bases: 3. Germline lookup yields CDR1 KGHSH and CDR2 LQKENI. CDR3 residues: CASSSGGFYNSPLHF. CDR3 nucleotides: TGTGCCAGCTCATCAGGGGGCTTCTATAATTCACCCCTCCACTTT.

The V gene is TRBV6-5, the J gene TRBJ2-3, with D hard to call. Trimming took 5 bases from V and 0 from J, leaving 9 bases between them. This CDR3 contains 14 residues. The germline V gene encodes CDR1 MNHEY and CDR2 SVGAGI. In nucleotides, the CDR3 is TGTGCCAGCAGTCGCGACGGGAGCACAGATACGCAGTATTTT. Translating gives CASSRDGSTDTQYF.

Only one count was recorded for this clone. The CDR3 is CASSYGTGLMNTEAFF. CDR3 bases: TGCGCCAGCAGCTACGGGACAGGGCTAATGAACACTGAAGCTTTCTTT. The chain carries TRBV5-1 and TRBJ1-1, with TRBD1 identical over 9 bases. There are 16 residues in the CDR3. The J segment lost 0 bases and the V segment lost 3 bases, leaving 6 bases of the junction unmatched. The germline V gene encodes CDR1 SGHRS and CDR2 YFSETQ.

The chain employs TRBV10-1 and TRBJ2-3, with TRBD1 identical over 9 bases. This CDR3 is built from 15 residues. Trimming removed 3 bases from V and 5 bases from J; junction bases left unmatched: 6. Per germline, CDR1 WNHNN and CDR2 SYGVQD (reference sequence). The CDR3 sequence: CASSDLGTGLDTQYF. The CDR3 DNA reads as TGCGCCAGCAGTGACCTCGGGACAGGGTTAGATACGCAGTATTTT.

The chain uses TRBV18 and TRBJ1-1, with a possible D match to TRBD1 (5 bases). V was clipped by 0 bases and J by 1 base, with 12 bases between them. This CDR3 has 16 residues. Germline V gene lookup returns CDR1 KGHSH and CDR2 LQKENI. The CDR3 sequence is CASSPPDILRNTEAFF. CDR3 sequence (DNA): TGTGCCAGCTCACCACCGGACATCTTGCGGAACACTGAAGCTTTCTTT.

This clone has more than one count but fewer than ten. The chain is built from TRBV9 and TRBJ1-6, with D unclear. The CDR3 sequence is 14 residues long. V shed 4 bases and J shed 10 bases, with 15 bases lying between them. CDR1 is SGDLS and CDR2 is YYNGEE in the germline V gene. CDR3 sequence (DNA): TGTGCCAGCAGCTCTAGAGGGAACGACTCACCCCTCCACTTT. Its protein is CASSSRGNDSPLHF.

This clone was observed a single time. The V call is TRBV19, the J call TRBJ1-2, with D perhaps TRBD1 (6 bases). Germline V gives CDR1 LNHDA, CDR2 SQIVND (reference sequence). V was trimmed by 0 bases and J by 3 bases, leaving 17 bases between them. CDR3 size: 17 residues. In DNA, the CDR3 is TGTGCCAGTAGTATAGATCCTCAGGGCAGGGGCGACTATGGCTACACCTTC. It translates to CASSIDPQGRGDYGYTF.